These 21 T cell receptor beta chains were all obtained from the same sample, sequenced in a study of blood T cell repertoires in COVID-19. Clones were sequenced by immunoSEQ multiplex PCR, and TCRdb holds only the in-frame ones, with some missing. The sample includes around 300,000 clones, roughly 87% of them seen just once. Sequenced sample: PBMCs or T cells enriched from blood (not recorded which). The receptors shown here come from a woman aged 40 to 50 who had recovered from COVID-19.

The V call is TRBV19, the J call TRBJ1-6; no reliable D call. The CDR3 is made up of 13 amino acids. CDR1 and CDR2 from the germline V gene are LNHDA and SQIVND (reference sequence). Trimming left V 3 bases short and J 6 bases short, with 6 bases between. The CDR3 nucleotides are TGTGCCAGTAGTATGAGCCGTAATTCACCCCTCCACTTT. Amino acid sequence: CASSMSRNSPLHF.

CDR3: CASSLADRANQPQHF. In nucleotides, the CDR3 is TGTGCCAGCAGTTTGGCGGACAGGGCTAATCAGCCCCAGCATTTT. The rearrangement joins TRBV28 to TRBJ1-5; 8 bases align to TRBD1. CDR3 length equals 15 residues. J was trimmed by 4 bases and V by 3 bases; bases with no gene match: 5. Germline lookup yields CDR1 MDHEN and CDR2 SYDVKM.

This chain joins TRBV18 and TRBJ1-1, with 10 nucleotides matching TRBD1. The CDR3 has 15 residues. Trimming cost V 3 bases and J 1 base; bases outside gene matches: 2. Germline V lookup: CDR1 KGHSH, CDR2 LQKENI. The CDR3 bases are TGTGCCAGCTCACCCCGGGACAGGGGGAACACTGAAGCTTTCTTT. Its translation is CASSPRDRGNTEAFF.

The chain employs TRBV5-1 and TRBJ2-3, with D perhaps matching TRBD2 (6 bases). The CDR3 contains 14 residues. From germline, CDR1 is SGHRS and CDR2 YFSETQ. V was trimmed by 3 bases and J by 1 base, leaving 9 bases between them. CDR3 in amino acids: CASSSGVRTDTQYF. The CDR3, as DNA: TGCGCCAGCAGCTCGGGAGTCCGCACAGATACGCAGTATTTT.

The J gene is TRBJ2-3, the V gene TRBV7-9; 7 bases match TRBD2. Germline V gives CDR1 SEHNR, CDR2 FQNEAQ (reference sequence). This CDR3 comprises 19 residues. After removal of 4 bases from V and 0 bases from J, the junction contained 16 bases not matched to a gene. The CDR3 spells CASSSRLASNLYSTDTQYF. Here the CDR3 DNA reads TGTGCCAGCAGCTCAAGACTAGCCTCTAACCTCTATAGCACAGATACGCAGTATTTT.

This sequence joins TRBV10-3 and TRBJ1-1, with TRBD1 identical over 7 bases. CDR1 is ENHRY and CDR2 is SYGVKD in the germline V gene. The trim removed 6 bases at V and 1 base at J, leaving 5 bases unmatched. This CDR3 contains 14 residues. CDR3 amino acids: CAISLTGANTEAFF. As DNA, the CDR3 is TGTGCCATCAGCTTAACAGGGGCGAACACTGAAGCTTTCTTT.

This clone was counted only a few times. This chain joins TRBV10-3 and TRBJ2-7; D gene uncertain. Trimming removed 5 bases at V and 3 bases at J, with 8 bases between. The CDR3 is 12 amino acids. Germline CDR1 ENHRY, CDR2 SYGVKD. This CDR3 reads CAISQPGYEQYF. CDR3 coding DNA: TGTGCCATCAGTCAGCCAGGCTACGAGCAGTACTTC.

The CDR3 loop reads CASSFFSGSEQYF. DNA of the CDR3: TGTGCCAGCAGTTTTTTCTCTGGGAGCGAGCAGTACTTC. The V and J genes are TRBV27 and TRBJ2-7, with D tentatively TRBD2 (5 bases). Germline V gives CDR1 MNHEY, CDR2 SMNVEV (reference sequence). This CDR3 spans 13 amino acids. Trimming took off 3 bases at V and 6 bases at J, with 12 bases between the two ends.

The chain joins TRBV9 to TRBJ2-7; 9 bases fit TRBD2. This CDR3 region has 15 residues. CDR1 is SGDLS, CDR2 YYNGEE, per germline. V was pared by 4 bases and J by 3 bases, with 8 bases of the junction left unmatched. In nucleotides, the CDR3 is TGTGCCAGCAGCCCGCGGGGGGGGAGCGTCTACGAGCAGTACTTC. Residues: CASSPRGGSVYEQYF. The variable domain in full, with the rest retrieved from reference TRBV9 and TRBJ2-7, is DSGVTQTPKHLITATGQRVTLRCSPRSGDLSVYWYQQSLDQGLQFLIQYYNGEERAKGNILERFSAQQFPDLHSELNLSSLELGDSALYFCASSPRGGSVYEQYFGPGTRLTVT.

The chain is built from TRBV7-8 and TRBJ2-7, with 11 bases fitting TRBD2. Germline assignment: CDR1 SGHVS and CDR2 FQNEAQ. CDR3 length equals 15 residues. V trimming: 0 bases; J trimming: 10 bases; junction bases outside the gene matches: 8. The CDR3 DNA reads TGTGCCAGCAGCTTAGCACTAGCGGGAGTAGTCGAACAGTACTTC. Protein product: CASSLALAGVVEQYF.

The chain joins TRBV5-1 to TRBJ2-1, with TRBD1 matching 9 bases. Germline trimming cut 4 bases from V and 8 bases from J; bases unmatched to any gene: 7. CDR3 length equals 14 residues. Germline CDR1 SGHRS, CDR2 YFSETQ. CDR3 loop: CASSTGQGFYEQFF. CDR3 sequence (DNA): TGCGCCAGCAGCACGGGACAGGGATTTTATGAGCAGTTCTTC.

V is TRBV30 and J is TRBJ2-2; D not certain. The CDR3 is made up of 14 amino acids. Per the germline V gene, CDR1 is GTSNPN and CDR2 is SVGIG (reference sequence). V lost 0 bases and J 2 bases, leaving 7 bases between the germline ends. For the CDR3, the DNA is TGTGCCTGGAGTGTACTTTTCAACACCGGGGAGCTGTTTTTT. Amino acids: CAWSVLFNTGELFF.

The CDR3 bases are TGTGCCAGCAGCTTAAAACCCGGGGGGGAGCAGTACTTC. Encoded protein: CASSLKPGGEQYF. The gene calls are TRBV7-2 and TRBJ2-7; 7 nucleotides align to TRBD2. The CDR3 contains 13 residues. Germline CDR1 is SGHTA and CDR2 is FQGNSA. The V gene end was trimmed by 2 bases and the J gene end by 7 bases; junction bases not matched to a gene: 5.

The chain has TRBV5-1 and TRBJ2-1; 14 nucleotides align to TRBD2. This CDR3 comprises 15 residues. V dropped 4 bases and J dropped 6; count of bases not matched to a gene: 3. Germline values: CDR1 SGHRS, CDR2 YFSETQ. The CDR3 region is CASSGTSGSGNEQFF. CDR3 sequence (DNA): TGCGCCAGCAGCGGGACTAGCGGGAGTGGCAATGAGCAGTTCTTC.

The J gene is TRBJ1-4, the V gene TRBV6-5, with 7 bases that match TRBD1. Germline V gene data show CDR1 as MNHEY and CDR2 as SVGAGI. V dropped 6 bases and J dropped 0; count of bases not matched to a gene: 1. The CDR3 has 14 residues. Written as DNA, the CDR3 is TGTGCCAGCAGGGACAGGTCAACTAATGAAAAACTGTTTTTT. Translating it yields CASRDRSTNEKLFF.

In this sample, this clone turned up once. The chain couples TRBV2 to TRBJ1-6; D is uncertain. V shed 4 bases and J shed 14 bases, with 9 bases lying between them. The CDR3 has 11 residues. CDR1 is SNHLY, CDR2 FYNNEI, per germline. This chain's CDR3 is CASSVYEALHF. CDR3 nucleotides: TGTGCCAGCAGTGTGTACGAGGCCCTCCACTTT.

V is TRBV12-5 and J is TRBJ2-1; D uncertain. Trimming shortened V by 6 bases and J by 7 bases, and 13 bases separated the two germline ends. Germline V gene lookup returns CDR1 LGHNT and CDR2 FRNRAP. This CDR3 comprises 13 residues. The CDR3 is CASGSASSNEQFF. DNA for the CDR3: TGTGCTAGTGGCTCCGCTTCTAGTAATGAGCAGTTCTTC.

In its sample, this clone was seen once. The genes are TRBV29-1 and TRBJ2-1, with TRBD2 identical over 8 bases. CDR1 SQVTM and CDR2 ANQGSEA come from the germline V gene. This CDR3 has 15 amino acids. Losses at the gene ends were 6 bases for V and 7 bases for J; bases not matched to a gene: 14. The CDR3 sequence is CSVAFFAGGRNEQFF. The CDR3 bases are TGCAGCGTAGCCTTTTTCGCGGGAGGACGGAATGAGCAGTTCTTC.

V and J are TRBV7-2 and TRBJ1-1, with D hard to call. This CDR3 has 15 residues. Germline assignment: CDR1 SGHTA and CDR2 FQGNSA. V gave up 1 base and J gave up 1 base, with 10 bases separating them. The CDR3 sequence is CASSLGGTANTEAFF. DNA of the CDR3: TGTGCCAGCAGCTTAGGTGGAACAGCGAACACTGAAGCTTTCTTT.

The chain carries TRBV10-3 and TRBJ2-3; 9 bases agree with TRBD2. Germline lookup yields CDR1 ENHRY and CDR2 SYGVKD. The V gene end was trimmed by 10 bases and the J gene end by 6 bases; junction bases not matched to a gene: 5. This CDR3 contains 12 residues. The CDR3 loop reads CATSGNRDTQYF. The DNA for the CDR3 is TGTGCCACTAGCGGGAATCGGGATACGCAGTATTTT.

This clone was recorded only once. This chain links TRBV11-2 with TRBJ2-2; 12 bases are a match to TRBD2. Germline V gives CDR1 SGHAT, CDR2 FQNNGV. The CDR3 has 15 amino acids. V was pared by 9 bases and J by 3 bases, with 5 bases of the junction left unmatched. CDR3 sequence (DNA): TGTGCCAGTAGGGGGACTAGCGGGCACACCGGGGAGCTGTTTTTT. Translation: CASRGTSGHTGELFF.